The subject of this entry is one TCR beta chain. Its antigen is unidentified. Amplification targeted TCR beta CDR3 regions from RNA transcripts. First-round RT-PCR targeting the TCR CDR3 was performed with the HTBI primer set. Via MiXCR, TCRdb re-called the multiplex PCR reads, giving one row per CDR3 protein. The sample lists 360,000 or so distinct CDR3 sequences, approximately 19% occurring once. The sample comes from a study of T cells in Graves' hyperthyroidism and ophthalmopathy. Graves' hyperthyroidism qualified as stable when ophthalmopathy did not progress within 18 months. Hyperthyroidism was newly diagnosed in patients aged 18 to 65 (duration under 2 months). The CDR3 covers 17 residues. The trim removed 3 bases at V and 7 bases at J, leaving 18 bases unmatched. The germline gives CDR1 SGHRS, CDR2 YFSETQ. The study's findings and limits: Through a model of 13 V-J features, ophthalmopathy was separated from stable hyperthyroidism.

The TCR originated in a woman younger than 30 with Graves' hyperthyroidism. The sequenced sample was blood. This chain uses TRBV5-1 with TRBJ2-7; 8 bases map to TRBD2. The CDR3 DNA sequence: TGCGCCAGCAGCTCGCCCCGGCAGCGGGAGCTCCCTACGGAGCAGTACTTC. It yields the protein CASSSPRQRELPTEQYF.